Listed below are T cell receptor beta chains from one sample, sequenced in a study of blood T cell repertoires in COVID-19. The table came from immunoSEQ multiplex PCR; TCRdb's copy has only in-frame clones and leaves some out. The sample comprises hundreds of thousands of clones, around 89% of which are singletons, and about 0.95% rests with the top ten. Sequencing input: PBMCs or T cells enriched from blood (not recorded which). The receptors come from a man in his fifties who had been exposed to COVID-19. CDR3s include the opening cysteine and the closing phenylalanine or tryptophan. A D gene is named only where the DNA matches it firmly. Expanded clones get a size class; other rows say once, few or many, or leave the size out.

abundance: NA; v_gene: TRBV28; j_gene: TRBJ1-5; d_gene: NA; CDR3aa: CASSSIGLWNEQPQHF; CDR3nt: TGTGCCAGCAGCAGTATTGGGCTTTGGAACGAACAGCCCCAGCATTTT
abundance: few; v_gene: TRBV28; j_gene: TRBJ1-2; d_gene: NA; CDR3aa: CASTPAPGREEDGYTF; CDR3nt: TGTGCCAGCACCCCCGCCCCGGGCAGGGAGGAGGATGGCTACACCTTC
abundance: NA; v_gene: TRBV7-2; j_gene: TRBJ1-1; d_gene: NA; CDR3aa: CASSLFPGPNTEAFF; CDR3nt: TGTGCCAGCAGCTTATTTCCAGGCCCGAACACTGAAGCTTTCTTT
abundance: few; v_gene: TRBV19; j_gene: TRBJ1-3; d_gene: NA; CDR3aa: CASSIAGFSGNTIYF; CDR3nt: TGTGCCAGTAGTATAGCAGGCTTCTCTGGAAACACCATATATTTT
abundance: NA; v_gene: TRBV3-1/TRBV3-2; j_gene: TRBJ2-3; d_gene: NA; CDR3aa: CASRGGSTDTQYF; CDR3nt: TGTGCCAGCCGCGGCGGGAGCACAGATACGCAGTATTTT
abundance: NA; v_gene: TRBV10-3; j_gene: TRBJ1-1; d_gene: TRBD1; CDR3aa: CALRQGSDTEAFF; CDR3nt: TGTGCCCTCAGACAGGGGTCTGACACTGAAGCTTTCTTT
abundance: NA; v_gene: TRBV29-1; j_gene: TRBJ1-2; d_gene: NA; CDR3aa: CSVVEARDYYGYTF; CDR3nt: TGCAGCGTTGTGGAGGCTCGGGACTACTATGGCTACACCTTC
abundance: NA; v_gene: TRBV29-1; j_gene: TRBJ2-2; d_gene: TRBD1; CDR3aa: CSVERAGTGTGELFF; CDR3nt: TGCAGCGTTGAAAGGGCTGGGACAGGGACCGGGGAGCTGTTTTTT
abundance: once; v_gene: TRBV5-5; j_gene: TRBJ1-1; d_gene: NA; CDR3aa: CASSLAGSTEAFF; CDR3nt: TGTGCCAGCAGCTTGGCGGGGAGCACTGAAGCTTTCTTT
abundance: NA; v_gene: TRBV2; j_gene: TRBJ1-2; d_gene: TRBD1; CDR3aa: CASSVTGQGASGYTF; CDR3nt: TGTGCCAGCAGTGTTACGGGACAGGGGGCGAGTGGCTACACCTTC
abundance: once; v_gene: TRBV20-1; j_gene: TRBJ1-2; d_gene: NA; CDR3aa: CSASLRGGAWDIKKPRSF; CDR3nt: TGCAGTGCTAGTTTGAGGGGGGGTGCTTGGGACATTAAGAAACCTCGATCTTTC
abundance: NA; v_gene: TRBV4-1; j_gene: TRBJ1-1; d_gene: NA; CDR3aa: CASSQERGTEAFF; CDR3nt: TGCGCCAGCAGCCAGGAAAGGGGCACTGAAGCTTTCTTT
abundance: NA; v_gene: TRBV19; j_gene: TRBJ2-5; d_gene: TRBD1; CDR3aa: CASRRTGARETQYF; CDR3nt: TGTGCCAGTAGACGGACAGGAGCGAGAGAGACCCAGTACTTC
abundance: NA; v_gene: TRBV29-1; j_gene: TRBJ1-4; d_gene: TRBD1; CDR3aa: CSVRTGGTTNEKLFF; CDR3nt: TGCAGCGTCCGGACAGGGGGCACAACTAATGAAAAACTGTTTTTT
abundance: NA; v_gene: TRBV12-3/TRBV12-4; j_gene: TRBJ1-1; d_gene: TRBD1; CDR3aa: CALSTGGATEAFF; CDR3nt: TGTGCCCTATCGACAGGGGGCGCAACTGAAGCTTTCTTT
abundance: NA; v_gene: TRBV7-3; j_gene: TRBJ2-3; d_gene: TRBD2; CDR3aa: CASSSPTSGSADTQYF; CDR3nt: TGTGCCAGCAGCTCCCCGACTAGCGGGAGCGCAGATACGCAGTATTTT
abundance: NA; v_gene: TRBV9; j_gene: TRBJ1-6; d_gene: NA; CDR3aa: CASAQGLGSPLHF; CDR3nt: TGTGCCAGCGCACAGGGTTTAGGATCACCCCTCCACTTT
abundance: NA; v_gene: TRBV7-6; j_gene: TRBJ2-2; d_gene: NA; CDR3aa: CASSLARRGNTGELFF; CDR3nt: TGTGCCAGCAGCTTAGCGAGAAGGGGGAACACCGGGGAGCTGTTTTTT
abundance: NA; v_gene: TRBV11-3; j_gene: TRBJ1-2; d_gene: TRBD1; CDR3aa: CASSPQQGHYGYTF; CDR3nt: TGTGCCAGCAGCCCCCAACAGGGGCACTATGGCTACACCTTC